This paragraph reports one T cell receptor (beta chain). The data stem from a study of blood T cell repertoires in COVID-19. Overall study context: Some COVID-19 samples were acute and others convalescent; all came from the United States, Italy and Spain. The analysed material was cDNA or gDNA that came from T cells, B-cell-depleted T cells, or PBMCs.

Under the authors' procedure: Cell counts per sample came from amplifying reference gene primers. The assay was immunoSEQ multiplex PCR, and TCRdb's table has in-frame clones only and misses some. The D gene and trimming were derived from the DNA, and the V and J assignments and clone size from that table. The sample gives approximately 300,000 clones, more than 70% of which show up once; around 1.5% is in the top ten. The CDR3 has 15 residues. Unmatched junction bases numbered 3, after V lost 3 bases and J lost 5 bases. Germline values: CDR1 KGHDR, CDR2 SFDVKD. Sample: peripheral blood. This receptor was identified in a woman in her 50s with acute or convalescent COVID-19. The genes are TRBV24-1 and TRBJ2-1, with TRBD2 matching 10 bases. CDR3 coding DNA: TGTGCCACCAGTGATGCCGGGACTAGCGACAATGAGCAGTTCTTC. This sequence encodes CATSDAGTSDNEQFF.